This TCR beta chain emerged from a study of T-cell memory formation after mild COVID-19. Whole-study findings and limits: Clones that contracted from day 15 to 85 had balanced CD4/CD8; later expanders were CD4+ biased.

Employing constant-segment primers, 5'RACE generated TCR alpha and TCR beta cDNA libraries bearing sample barcodes and UMIs. Using its own MiXCR run on the 5' RACE reads, TCRdb lists one record per CDR3 protein. Of hundreds of thousands of distinct CDR3 sequences listed, roughly 15% were seen once; the top ten hold about 22%. CDR1 is LGHNA and CDR2 is YNFKEQ in the germline V gene. V gave up 0 bases and J gave up 7 bases, with 10 bases separating them. The CDR3 sequence is 14 residues long. Note on this clonotype: Antigen specificity is unknown.

Sample: PBMCs or a T cell subset sorted from them (not recorded which). The chain couples TRBV4-2 to TRBJ2-1; possible D gene TRBD2, 5 bases. The TCR originated in a man between 18 and 35 years old who had mild COVID-19 (a few samples of this study predate the infection). Cell type and time point are not known. This CDR3 reads CASSQESERNEQFF. The DNA for the CDR3 is TGTGCCAGCAGCCAAGAGTCTGAGCGGAATGAGCAGTTCTTC.